Shown below are 14 T cell receptor beta chains from a single sample sequenced in a study of T-cell reconstitution after alpha-beta-depleted transplantation in children. The TCRbeta library was prepared with unique molecular identifiers. A single record per CDR3 protein comes from TCRdb applying MiXCR to the PCR reads. The sample includes a few hundred thousand distinct CDR3 sequences, 20% seen only once; the top ten take around 4%. The sequenced sample was PBMCs from the stem cell graft donor, obtained from the stem cell graft. These TCRs come from a human donor who donated a stem cell graft to a child with acute myeloid leukemia.

In its sample, this clonotype was seen a few times. The chain is built from TRBV7-8 and TRBJ2-1; D is perhaps TRBD1 or TRBD2 (5 bases each). Trimming left V 3 bases short and J 4 bases short, with 10 bases between. The CDR3 totals 14 residues. The germline gives CDR1 SGHVS, CDR2 FQNEAQ. The CDR3 DNA is TGTGCCAGCAGCTTTGAGGGGCTATACAATGAGCAGTTCTTC. Translated, it gives CASSFEGLYNEQFF.

This clonotype was detected ten times or more. V usage is TRBV27 and J usage is TRBJ2-5; D is unresolved. The length of the CDR3 is 12 residues. V lost 6 bases to trimming and J lost 5 bases, with 10 bases between them. Germline V CDR1 and CDR2: MNHEY, SMNVEV (reference sequence). The CDR3 DNA reads TGTGCCAGCAGGGCAGCACTTGAGACCCAGTACTTC. Its translation is CASRAALETQYF.

This clonotype was seen a few times. The genes are TRBV12-3 or TRBV12-4 and TRBJ2-3; D is perhaps TRBD1 (6 bases). The CDR3 has 14 amino acids. The germline V and J ends were trimmed by 5 bases and 5 bases, with 14 bases remaining between them. CDR3 residues: CASSLGPGEDTQYF. Here the CDR3 DNA reads TGTGCCAGCAGTCTGGGACCAGGGGAAGATACGCAGTATTTT.

This sequence joins TRBV2 and TRBJ2-7; 9 nucleotides match TRBD2. Germline V gene sequence: CDR1 SNHLY, CDR2 FYNNEI. The CDR3 has 15 amino acids. V trimming: 3 bases; J trimming: 4 bases; junction bases outside the gene matches: 7. This CDR3 is CASSDPVSGSYEQYF. As DNA, the CDR3 is TGTGCCAGCAGTGACCCAGTTAGCGGGAGTTACGAGCAGTACTTC.

This clonotype was detected only a few times. This chain joins TRBV7-9 and TRBJ2-3; no clear D gene. Germline V lookup: CDR1 SEHNR, CDR2 FQNEAQ (reference sequence). This CDR3 is built from 11 residues. V was shortened by 2 bases and J by 10 bases, with 7 bases between the two germline ends. The CDR3 loop reads CASSLREAQYF. CDR3 sequence (DNA): TGTGCCAGCAGCTTAAGGGAAGCGCAGTATTTT. The whole variable domain, filled in from reference TRBV7-9 and TRBJ2-3, reads DTGVSQNPRHKITKRGQNVTFRCDPISEHNRLYWYRQTLGQGPEFLTYFQNEAQLEKSRLLSDRFSAERPKGSFSTLEIQRTEQGDSAMYLCASSLREAQYFGPGTRLTVL.

This clonotype was seen more than once but under ten times. J is TRBJ2-3 and V is TRBV9; 13 bases are shared with TRBD2. The V segment lost 3 bases and the J segment 2 bases; nucleotides outside the gene matches: 3. Per germline, CDR1 SGDLS and CDR2 YYNGEE. This CDR3 contains 16 residues. CDR3 nucleotide sequence: TGTGCCAGCAGCGAGGGACTAGCGGGAATCACAGATACGCAGTATTTT. Protein product: CASSEGLAGITDTQYF.

The V and J genes are TRBV20-1 and TRBJ2-7; D gene unclear. The V gene's germline CDR1 is DFQATT and CDR2 SNEGSKA (reference sequence). This CDR3 comprises 12 residues. Trimming cost V 6 bases and J 5 bases, with 14 bases left between them. The chain's CDR3 is CSAHRSANEQYF. Written as DNA, the CDR3 is TGCAGTGCACATCGCAGTGCCAACGAGCAGTACTTC.

The rearrangement joins TRBV24-1 to TRBJ2-6; D is unclear. The germline gives CDR1 KGHDR, CDR2 SFDVKD. The CDR3 totals 13 residues. Trimming took 9 bases from V and 1 from J, leaving 6 bases between them. This CDR3 is CATAGSGANVLTF. The CDR3 bases are TGTGCCACCGCAGGATCTGGGGCCAACGTCCTGACTTTC.

In its sample, this clonotype was seen a few times. J is TRBJ2-4 and V is TRBV25-1; D is ambiguous. Trimming stripped 5 bases from V and 7 bases from J, with 18 bases between. CDR3 length: 15 amino acids. CDR1 and CDR2 (germline): MGHDK, SYGVNS. CDR3 nucleotides: TGTGCCAGCAGTCAACTCGACGGCTCATTGAACATTCAGTACTTC. The encoded protein is CASSQLDGSLNIQYF.

This chain uses TRBV12-3 or TRBV12-4 with TRBJ2-3; no definite D call. V lost 1 base and J lost 5, with 7 bases in between. This CDR3 has 13 residues. The CDR3 DNA is TGTGCCAGCAGTTTAGGAGAAAAAGATACGCAGTATTTT. This encodes CASSLGEKDTQYF.

Many counts were recorded for this clonotype. The chain is built from TRBV20-1 and TRBJ2-1; 8 bases are shared with TRBD2. V gave up 3 bases and J gave up 9 bases; unmatched junction bases: 10. Germline values: CDR1 DFQATT, CDR2 SNEGSKA (reference sequence). The CDR3 spans 14 residues. In nucleotides, the CDR3 is TGCAGTGCTAGTGAAGGACTAGCCTTCGGTGAGCAGTTCTTC. Its protein product is CSASEGLAFGEQFF.

V and J are TRBV28 and TRBJ2-1; weak D call: TRBD2 (6 bases). Deletions cut 6 bases from V and 5 bases from J, with 14 bases between. The germline V gene encodes CDR1 MDHEN and CDR2 SYDVKM. The CDR3 consists of 14 residues. CDR3 residues: CASRLASPNNEQFF. CDR3 nucleotide sequence: TGTGCCAGCAGACTAGCCTCCCCGAACAATGAGCAGTTCTTC.

This clonotype was detected many times. The chain recombines TRBV20-1 with TRBJ2-1; no clear D. The CDR3 sequence is 12 residues long. Germline CDR1 and CDR2: DFQATT and SNEGSKA (reference sequence). V gave up 7 bases and J gave up 8 bases, with 15 bases separating them. CDR3 region: CSVSTGHDEQFF. DNA of the CDR3: TGCAGTGTTTCGACTGGGCATGATGAGCAGTTCTTC.

This clonotype appeared a few times. J is TRBJ1-1 and V is TRBV28; no clear D gene. The V gene lost 5 bases and the J gene lost 7 bases, with 14 bases spanning the gap. There are 13 residues in the CDR3. Germline assignment: CDR1 MDHEN and CDR2 SYDVKM. CDR3: CASSPLPRSEAFF. The CDR3 nucleotides are TGTGCCAGCAGTCCCCTCCCTCGCAGTGAAGCTTTCTTT.